The TCR beta chain under discussion was sequenced for a study of cytomegalovirus exposure and HLA in healthy donors. For the study at large: Out of about 410 genotyped donors, less than 85% belonged to the Caucasian-associated ancestry cluster. Study-level results: Immune exposure data for these donors was limited to CMV serostatus. Cytomegalovirus association was assigned to approximately 160 TCR beta chains.

The PCR employed 60 Vbeta primers together with 13 Jbeta primers. The table came from immunoSEQ multiplex PCR; TCRdb's copy has only in-frame clones and leaves some out. Seen here are about 140,000 clones, approximately 82% observed once, and the top ten hold 1.5% to 2.5%. On this clone: No antigen is known for it.

Trimming cost V 4 bases and J 2 bases, with 11 bases left between them. In germline, CDR1 is SGHDN, CDR2 FVKESK. This CDR3 spans 14 amino acids. The specimen sequenced was PBMCs. This clonotype was sampled from a woman aged 40 to 49 in good health and CMV-seronegative. The V and J genes are TRBV14 and TRBJ1-2; weak D call: TRBD1 (6 bases). The chain's CDR3 is CASSPGGGNYGYTF. For the CDR3, the DNA is TGTGCCAGCAGCCCTGGGGGGGGCAACTATGGCTACACCTTC.